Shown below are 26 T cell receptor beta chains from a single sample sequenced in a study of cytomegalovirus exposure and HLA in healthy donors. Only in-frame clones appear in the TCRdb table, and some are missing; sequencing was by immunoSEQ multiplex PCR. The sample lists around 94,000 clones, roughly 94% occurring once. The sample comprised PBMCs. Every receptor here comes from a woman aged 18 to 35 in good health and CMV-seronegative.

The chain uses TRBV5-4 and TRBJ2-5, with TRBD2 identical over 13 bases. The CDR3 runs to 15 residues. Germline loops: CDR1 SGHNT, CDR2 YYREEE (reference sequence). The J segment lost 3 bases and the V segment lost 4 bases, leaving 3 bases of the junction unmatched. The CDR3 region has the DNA TGTGCCAGCAGCACCACTAGCGGGGGGGAAGAGACCCAGTACTTC. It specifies CASSTTSGGEETQYF.

In DNA form, the CDR3 reads TGTGCCACCAGCAGTCCGACAGATAACACTGAAGCTTTCTTT. Amino acid sequence: CATSSPTDNTEAFF. The rearrangement links TRBV15 to TRBJ1-1; the D gene is possibly TRBD1 (5 bases). CDR1 and CDR2 from the germline V gene are LNHNV and YYDKDF (reference sequence). V shed 3 bases and J shed 2 bases, with 10 bases lying between them. The CDR3 runs to 14 residues.

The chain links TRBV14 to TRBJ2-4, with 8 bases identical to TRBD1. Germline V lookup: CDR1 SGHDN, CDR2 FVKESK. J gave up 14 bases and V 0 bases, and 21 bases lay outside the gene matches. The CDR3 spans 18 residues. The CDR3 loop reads CASSQDHRGFSLGIAKYF. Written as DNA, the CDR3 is TGTGCCAGCAGCCAAGATCACAGGGGGTTTTCGCTGGGCATCGCCAAGTACTTC.

The CDR3 sequence: CASNKGAGGANVLTF. Written as DNA, the CDR3 is TGTGCCAGTAATAAGGGGGCGGGTGGGGCCAACGTCCTGACTTTC. The V call is TRBV19, the J call TRBJ2-6; 7 bases agree with TRBD1. Germline CDR1 and CDR2: LNHDA and SQIVND (reference sequence). The CDR3 has 15 residues. After removal of 7 bases from V and 3 bases from J, the junction contained 6 bases not matched to a gene.

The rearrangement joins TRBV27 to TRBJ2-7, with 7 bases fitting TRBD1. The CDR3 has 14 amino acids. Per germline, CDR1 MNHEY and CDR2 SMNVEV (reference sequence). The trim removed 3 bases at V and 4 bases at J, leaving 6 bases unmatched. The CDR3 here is CASSLEPQGYEQYF. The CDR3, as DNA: TGTGCCAGCAGTTTGGAACCACAGGGGTACGAGCAGTACTTC.

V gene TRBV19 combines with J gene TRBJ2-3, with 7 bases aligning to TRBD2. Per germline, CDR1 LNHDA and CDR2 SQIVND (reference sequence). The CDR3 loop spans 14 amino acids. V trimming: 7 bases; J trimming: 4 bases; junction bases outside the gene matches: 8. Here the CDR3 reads CASISTSRADTQYF. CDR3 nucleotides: TGTGCCAGTATCTCGACTAGCAGGGCAGATACGCAGTATTTT.

CDR3 coding DNA: TGTGCCAGCAGTCAGACAGGGGCCCAGCCCCAGCATTTT. The encoded protein is CASSQTGAQPQHF. This sequence joins TRBV6-1 and TRBJ1-5; TRBD1 matches 8 bases. The ends lost 5 bases at V and 7 bases at J; junction bases unmatched: 4. CDR3 length: 13 residues. CDR1 MNHNS and CDR2 SASEGT come from the germline V gene.

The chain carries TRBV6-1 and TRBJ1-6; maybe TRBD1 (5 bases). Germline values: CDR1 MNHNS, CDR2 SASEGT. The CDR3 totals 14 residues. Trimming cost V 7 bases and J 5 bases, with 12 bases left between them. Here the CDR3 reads CASILDSNNSPLHF. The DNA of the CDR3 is TGTGCCAGCATCCTAGACAGCAATAATTCACCCCTCCACTTT.

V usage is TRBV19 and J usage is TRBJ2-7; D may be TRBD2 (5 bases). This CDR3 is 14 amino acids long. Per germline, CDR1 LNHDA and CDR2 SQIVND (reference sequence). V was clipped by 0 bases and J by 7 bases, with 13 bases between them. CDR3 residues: CASSIEMTTSEQYF. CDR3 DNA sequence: TGTGCCAGTAGTATAGAAATGACTACGTCGGAGCAGTACTTC.

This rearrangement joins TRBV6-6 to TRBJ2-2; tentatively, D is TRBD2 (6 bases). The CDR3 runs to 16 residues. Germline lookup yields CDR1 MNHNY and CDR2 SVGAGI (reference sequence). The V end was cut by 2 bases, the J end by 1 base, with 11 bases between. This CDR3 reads CASSYPGSLNTGELFF. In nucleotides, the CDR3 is TGTGCCAGCAGTTACCCCGGGAGCCTGAACACCGGGGAGCTGTTTTTT.

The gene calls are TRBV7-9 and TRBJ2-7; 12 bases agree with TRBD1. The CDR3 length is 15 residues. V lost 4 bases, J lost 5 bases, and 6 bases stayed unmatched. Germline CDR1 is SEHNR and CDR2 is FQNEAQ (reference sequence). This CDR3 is CASSSLGQGAHEQYF. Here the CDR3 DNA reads TGTGCCAGCAGCTCGTTGGGACAGGGGGCCCACGAGCAGTACTTC.

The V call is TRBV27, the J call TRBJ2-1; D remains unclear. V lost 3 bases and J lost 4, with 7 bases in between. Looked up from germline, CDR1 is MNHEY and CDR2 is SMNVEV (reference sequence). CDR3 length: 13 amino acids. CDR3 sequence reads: CASSFNQYNEQFF. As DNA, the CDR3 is TGTGCCAGCAGTTTCAACCAGTACAATGAGCAGTTCTTC.

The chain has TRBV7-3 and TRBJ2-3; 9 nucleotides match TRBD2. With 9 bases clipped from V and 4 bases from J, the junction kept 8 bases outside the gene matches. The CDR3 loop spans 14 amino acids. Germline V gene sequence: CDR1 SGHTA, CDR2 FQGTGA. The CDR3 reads CASSPGLASDTQYF. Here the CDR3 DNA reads TGTGCCAGTTCCCCGGGACTAGCCTCAGATACGCAGTATTTT.

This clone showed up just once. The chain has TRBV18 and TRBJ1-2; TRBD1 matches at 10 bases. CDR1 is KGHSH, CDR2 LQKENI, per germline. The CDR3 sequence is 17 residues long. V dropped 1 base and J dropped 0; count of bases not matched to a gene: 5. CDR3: CASSPRTGGGANYGYTF. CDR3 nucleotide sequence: TGTGCCAGCTCACCACGGACAGGGGGGGGAGCTAACTATGGCTACACCTTC.

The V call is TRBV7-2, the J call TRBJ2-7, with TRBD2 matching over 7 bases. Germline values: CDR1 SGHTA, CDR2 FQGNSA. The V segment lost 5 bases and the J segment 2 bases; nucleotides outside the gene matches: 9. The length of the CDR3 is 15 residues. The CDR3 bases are TGTGCCAGCAGCGCAGTAGCGGGTTCCCCCTACGAGCAGTACTTC. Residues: CASSAVAGSPYEQYF.

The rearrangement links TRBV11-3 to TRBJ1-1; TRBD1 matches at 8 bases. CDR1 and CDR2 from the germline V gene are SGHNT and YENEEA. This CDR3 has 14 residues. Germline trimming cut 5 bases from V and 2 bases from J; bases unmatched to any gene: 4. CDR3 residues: CASSAQGANTEAFF. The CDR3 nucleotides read TGTGCCAGCAGCGCCCAGGGGGCAAACACTGAAGCTTTCTTT.

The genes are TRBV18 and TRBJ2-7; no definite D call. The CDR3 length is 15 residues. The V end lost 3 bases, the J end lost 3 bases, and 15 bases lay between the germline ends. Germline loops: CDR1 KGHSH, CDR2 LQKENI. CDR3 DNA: TGTGCCAGCTCACCCGGCGGCGGAACCTTCTACGAGCAGTACTTC. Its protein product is CASSPGGGTFYEQYF. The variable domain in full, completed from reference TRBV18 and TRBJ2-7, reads NAGVMQNPRHLVRRRGQEARLRCSPMKGHSHVYWYRQLPEEGLKFMVYLQKENIIDESGMPKERFSAEFPKEGPSILRIQQVVRGDSAAYFCASSPGGGTFYEQYFGPGTRLTVT.

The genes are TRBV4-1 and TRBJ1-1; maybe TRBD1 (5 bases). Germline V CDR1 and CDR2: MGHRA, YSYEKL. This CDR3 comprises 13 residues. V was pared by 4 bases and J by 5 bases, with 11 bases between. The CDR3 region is CASSLQGDTEAFF. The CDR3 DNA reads TGCGCCAGCAGCCTTCAGGGCGATACTGAAGCTTTCTTT.

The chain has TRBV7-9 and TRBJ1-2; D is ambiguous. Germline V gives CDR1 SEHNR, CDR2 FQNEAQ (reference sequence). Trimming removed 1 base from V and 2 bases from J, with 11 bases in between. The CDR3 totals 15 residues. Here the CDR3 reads CASSLVGKPNYGYTF. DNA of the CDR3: TGTGCCAGCAGCTTAGTGGGCAAGCCCAACTATGGCTACACCTTC.

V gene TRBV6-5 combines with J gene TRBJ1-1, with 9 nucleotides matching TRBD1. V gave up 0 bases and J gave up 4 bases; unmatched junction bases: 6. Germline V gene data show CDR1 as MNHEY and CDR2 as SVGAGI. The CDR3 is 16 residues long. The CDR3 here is CASSYSGTGFSTEAFF. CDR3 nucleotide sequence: TGTGCCAGCAGTTACTCCGGGACAGGGTTTTCCACTGAAGCTTTCTTT.

CDR3 sequence: CASGISGRTTDTQYF. For the CDR3, the DNA is TGTGCCAGCGGGATTAGCGGGAGGACGACAGATACGCAGTATTTT. The chain links TRBV9 to TRBJ2-3; 10 bases agree with TRBD2. With V trimmed by 7 bases and J by 3 bases, 8 bases remained unmatched. The CDR3 is made up of 15 amino acids. From germline, CDR1 is SGDLS and CDR2 YYNGEE. Drawing the rest from reference TRBV9 and TRBJ2-3, the complete variable domain is DSGVTQTPKHLITATGQRVTLRCSPRSGDLSVYWYQQSLDQGLQFLIQYYNGEERAKGNILERFSAQQFPDLHSELNLSSLELGDSALYFCASGISGRTTDTQYFGPGTRLTVL.

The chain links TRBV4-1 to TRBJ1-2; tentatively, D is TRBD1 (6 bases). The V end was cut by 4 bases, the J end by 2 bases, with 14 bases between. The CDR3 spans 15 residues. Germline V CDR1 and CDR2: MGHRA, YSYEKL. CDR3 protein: CASSPQDSSNYGYTF. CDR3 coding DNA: TGCGCCAGCAGCCCACAGGACAGTTCAAACTATGGCTACACCTTC.

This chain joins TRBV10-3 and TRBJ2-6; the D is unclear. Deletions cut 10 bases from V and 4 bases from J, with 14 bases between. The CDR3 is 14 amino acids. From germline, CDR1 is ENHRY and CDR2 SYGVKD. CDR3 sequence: CATPGPEGANVLTF. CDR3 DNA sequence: TGTGCCACCCCAGGCCCTGAGGGGGCCAACGTCCTGACTTTC.

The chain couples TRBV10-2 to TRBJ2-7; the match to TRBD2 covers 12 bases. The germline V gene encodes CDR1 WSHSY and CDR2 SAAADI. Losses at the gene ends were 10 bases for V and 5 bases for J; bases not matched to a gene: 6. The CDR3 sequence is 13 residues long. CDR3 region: CATRLAGDHEQYF. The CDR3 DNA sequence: TGCGCCACCAGACTAGCGGGAGACCACGAGCAGTACTTC.

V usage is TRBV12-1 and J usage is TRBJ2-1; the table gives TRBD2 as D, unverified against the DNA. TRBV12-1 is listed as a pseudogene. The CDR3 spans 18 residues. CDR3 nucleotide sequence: TGTGCCAGCAGCCCCAGTAGGCCCGGGGGGACTAGCGGTGGTGAGCAGTTCTTC. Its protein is CASSPSRPGGTSGGEQFF.

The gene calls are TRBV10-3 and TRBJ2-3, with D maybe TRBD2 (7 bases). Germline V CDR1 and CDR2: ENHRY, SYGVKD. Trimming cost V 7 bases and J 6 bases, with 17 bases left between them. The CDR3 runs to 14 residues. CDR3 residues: CAITGGGASDTQYF. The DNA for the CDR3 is TGTGCCATCACCGGAGGGGGGGCATCGGATACGCAGTATTTT.